This T cell receptor (beta chain) was sequenced for a study of molecular identifiers for immune sequencing clone quantification. This clonotype was seen repeatedly, ten times or more. Its target is not known. Previously described methods with listed TCR primers produced the bulk TCR libraries. Via MiXCR, TCRdb re-called the PCR reads, giving one row per CDR3 protein. The data contain 60,000 to 70,000 distinct CDR3 sequences, 15% to 20% of them seen just once; the ten biggest clones take up roughly 1.5%. Whole-study results and caveats: Single-cell amounts of spiked Jurkat TCR RNA were reportedly detectable among some 1 million naive cells. Over 99% of CMV-specific effector molecules, but under 1% of naive ones, were in clones above 20 copies.

From germline, CDR1 is SGHTA and CDR2 FQGNSA. The CDR3 spans 17 residues. V dropped 5 bases and J dropped 6 bases, with 22 bases sitting between them. The sample comprised naive CD8+ T cells from blood, with Jurkat cell RNA spiked in. Subset defined: FACS-sorted CD8+CD4-CCR7+CD45RA+ naive T cells. The clonotype originates from a human donor in good health. Some libraries in this study had Jurkat cell RNA spiked in. This chain links TRBV7-2 with TRBJ2-2, with TRBD1 as a possible D gene (6 bases). This CDR3 reads CASSPITGTGWSGELFF. DNA for the CDR3: TGTGCCAGCAGCCCAATTACAGGGACCGGGTGGTCCGGGGAGCTGTTTTTT.